This TCR beta chain came from a study of blood T cell repertoires in COVID-19 (dated by TCRdb to 2019 to 2021). Study-level background: Samples covering the acute and convalescent phases of COVID-19 were provided by collaborators in the United States, Italy and Spain. The repertoires were made available in a free public database intended to serve as a resource for research on the immune response to SARS-CoV-2. The dataset comprised deeply sampled blood TCRbeta repertoires from subjects exposed to, actively infected with, or recovered from COVID-19. The material from the prospective study consisted of cDNA or gDNA derived from T cells, B-cell-depleted T cells, or PBMCs. A de-identified subject ID, COVID-19 status, age in years and sex were almost always included in the sample metadata. Where available, HLA class I and class II types were obtained from metadata supplied by the sample provider rather than from assay-based typing. Samples were obtained from the ongoing ImmuneRACE study (first 160 participants) and from about 1,300 subjects provided by 6 global collaborators. Results and caveats for the whole study, not just this receptor: The quantity of clinical and demographic metadata differed by source and by participant and was supplied without curation.

Collaborating institutions collected whole blood in K2EDTA tubes following their own protocols. For TCRbeta analysis, collaborator samples were shipped as frozen whole blood, as isolated PBMCs, or as DNA extracted from either sample type. TCRbeta CDR3 regions were amplified from genomic DNA by means of the immunoSEQ Assay, a bias-controlled multiplex PCR. The study's processing was this. Nucleated cell counts per sample were estimated from amplification of reference gene primers within the assay. To quantify the absolute abundance of each unique TCRbeta CDR3 rearrangement, sequence reads were collapsed and filtered. For each sample, productive Simpson clonality was calculated as the square root of Simpson's diversity index across productive rearrangements. TCRdb limited this immuneACCESS table to in-frame rearrangements with V and J called. A share of clones is missing; checked studies link under half to unresolved V genes, and the rest is unexplained. V, J and clone size are those of that table, while D and trimming were read from the DNA. For this sample the table gives around 200,000 clones, of which about nine tenths were detected only once. The ten biggest clones cover 6.5% to 8.5% of the sample.

On this clone itself: The clone's antigen remains unknown. Per-base quality was not reported, and no clone a single base away is much larger than it.

The specimen was peripheral blood. This TCR derives from a man aged 35 to 55 with acute or convalescent COVID-19.

The CDR3 region has the sequence CASSLRGQGINTGELFF. The sequence in DNA is TGTGCCAGCAGCTTAAGGGGACAGGGGATAAACACCGGGGAGCTGTTTTTT. The chain employs TRBV7-8 and TRBJ2-2; 10 bases in between match TRBD1. The CDR3 runs 17 amino acids, cysteine and phenylalanine included. Left in the record is the CDR3 DNA by itself, 51 bases read in frame from the first base. Reading the germline V gene gives CDR1 SGHVS and CDR2 FQNEAQ. Trimming takes 2 bases off V and 2 bases off J; junction bases not matched to a gene: 5.